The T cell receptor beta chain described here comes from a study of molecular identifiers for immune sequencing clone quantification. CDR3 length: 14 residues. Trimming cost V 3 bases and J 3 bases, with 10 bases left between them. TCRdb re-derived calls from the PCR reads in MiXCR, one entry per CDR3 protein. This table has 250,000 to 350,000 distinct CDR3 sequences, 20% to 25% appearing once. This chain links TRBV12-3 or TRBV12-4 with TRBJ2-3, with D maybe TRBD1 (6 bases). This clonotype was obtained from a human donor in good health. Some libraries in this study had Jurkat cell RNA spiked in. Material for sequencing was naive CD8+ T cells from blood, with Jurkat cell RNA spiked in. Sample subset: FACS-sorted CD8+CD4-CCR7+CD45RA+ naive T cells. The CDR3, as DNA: TGTGCCAGCAGTTTGGGGACACCAACAGATACGCAGTATTTT. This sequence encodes CASSLGTPTDTQYF.